Below, 24 T cell receptor beta chains from the same sample are listed, as sequenced in a study of blood T cell repertoires in COVID-19. The repertoire was sequenced with immunoSEQ multiplex PCR; TCRdb's copy has only in-frame clones and lacks some. The table has approximately 280,000 clones, approximately 88% seen once. Sequenced: peripheral blood. These receptors were obtained from a man aged 18 to 30 with active or convalescent COVID-19.

The rearrangement joins TRBV5-4 to TRBJ2-7, with a tentative D call TRBD1 (7 bases). The CDR3 sequence is 16 residues long. Deletions cut 4 bases from V and 2 bases from J, with 19 bases between. Germline V CDR1 and CDR2: SGHNT, YYREEE (reference sequence). The CDR3 reads CASSKRGGGTTYEQYF. In nucleotides, the CDR3 is TGTGCCAGCAGCAAACGAGGAGGGGGCACTACCTACGAGCAGTACTTC.

The V gene is TRBV5-4, the J gene TRBJ2-2; no definite D call. V lost 4 bases to trimming and J lost 3 bases, with 7 bases between them. Germline V gene data show CDR1 as SGHNT and CDR2 as YYREEE (reference sequence). The CDR3 sequence is 13 residues long. DNA of the CDR3: TGTGCCAGCAGCCGGAGTTACACCGGGGAGCTGTTTTTT. It yields the protein CASSRSYTGELFF.

The CDR3 reads CASSTRRGRYSNQPQHF. The CDR3, as DNA: TGTGCCAGCAGCACCCGGCGGGGACGATATAGCAATCAGCCCCAGCATTTT. This chain joins TRBV5-6 and TRBJ1-5, with D perhaps TRBD1 (5 bases). Trimming took 4 bases from V and 0 from J, leaving 17 bases between them. The CDR3 is 17 residues long. The germline V gene encodes CDR1 SGHDT and CDR2 YYEEEE.

The chain has TRBV4-1 and TRBJ2-7; 11 bases match TRBD2. The CDR3 covers 16 residues. V lost 1 base to trimming and J lost 2 bases; unmatched junction nucleotides: 4. The germline V gene encodes CDR1 MGHRA and CDR2 YSYEKL. The CDR3 DNA reads as TGCGCCAGCAGCCAAGTTACTAGCGGGGGAACCTACGAGCAGTACTTC. Amino acids: CASSQVTSGGTYEQYF.

The chain employs TRBV7-9 and TRBJ1-1, with 8 bases that match TRBD1. The CDR3 runs to 18 residues. The junction had 11 bases not matched to a gene; V was cut back by 2 bases and J by 0 bases. Germline loops: CDR1 SEHNR, CDR2 FQNEAQ (reference sequence). CDR3 amino acids: CASSLPTGVGLMNTEAFF. CDR3 nucleotide sequence: TGTGCCAGCAGCTTACCGACAGGGGTCGGACTCATGAACACTGAAGCTTTCTTT.

V gene TRBV13 combines with J gene TRBJ1-5; 7 nucleotides line up with TRBD1. J lost 4 bases, V lost 5 bases, and 8 bases had no gene match. There are 15 residues in the CDR3. The germline V gene encodes CDR1 PRHDT and CDR2 FYEKMQ (reference sequence). The CDR3 nucleotides are TGTGCCAGCAGCACCGGTAGGGGGCGGAATCAGCCCCAGCATTTT. It translates to CASSTGRGRNQPQHF.

This sequence joins TRBV18 and TRBJ2-3; the match to TRBD2 covers 13 bases. This CDR3 spans 16 amino acids. CDR1 and CDR2 (germline): KGHSH, LQKENI. Trimming removed 6 bases from V and 5 bases from J; junction bases left unmatched: 8. The CDR3 DNA follows: TGTGCCAGCTCGCTTACTAGCGGGGGGGCCTTAGATACGCAGTATTTT. It is translated as CASSLTSGGALDTQYF.

This clone appeared a single time. The chain joins TRBV6-5 to TRBJ1-4, with D tentatively TRBD1 (6 bases). Trimming left V 5 bases short and J 3 bases short, with 13 bases between. The CDR3 has 15 residues. CDR1 and CDR2 (germline): MNHEY, SVGAGI. CDR3 sequence (DNA): TGTGCCAGCAGTCTTACGACAGGACCTAATGAAAAACTGTTTTTT. Translated: CASSLTTGPNEKLFF.

This rearrangement joins TRBV11-2 to TRBJ2-3; tentatively, D is TRBD2 (6 bases). Germline CDR1 and CDR2: SGHAT and FQNNGV. Trimming took off 5 bases at V and 2 bases at J, with 14 bases between the two ends. This CDR3 has 15 residues. This CDR3 reads CASSPQAGLTDTQYF. CDR3 DNA: TGTGCCAGCAGCCCACAAGCGGGCCTCACAGATACGCAGTATTTT.

This sequence joins TRBV13 and TRBJ1-2; 12 bases fit TRBD1. CDR1 and CDR2 from the germline V gene are PRHDT and FYEKMQ (reference sequence). Trimming cost V 3 bases and J 7 bases; bases outside gene matches: 12. The CDR3 runs 17 residues. The CDR3 coding sequence is TGTGCCAGCAGCTTGGCCGGGACAGGGGGCGCGGAGCGTGGCTACACCTTC. It specifies CASSLAGTGGAERGYTF. Drawing the rest from reference TRBV13 and TRBJ1-2, the complete variable domain is AAGVIQSPRHLIKEKRETATLKCYPIPRHDTVYWYQQGPGQDPQFLISFYEKMQSDKGSIPDRFSAQQFSDYHSELNMSSLELGDSALYFCASSLAGTGGAERGYTFGSGTRLTVV.

The V gene is TRBV6-6, the J gene TRBJ2-3; D remains ambiguous. The germline V gene encodes CDR1 MNHNY and CDR2 SVGAGI (reference sequence). This CDR3 region has 14 residues. The V and J ends lost 2 bases and 0 bases respectively, with 6 bases between them. CDR3 bases: TGTGCCAGCAGTTACACCCAGAGCACAGATACGCAGTATTTT. Protein sequence: CASSYTQSTDTQYF.

The chain links TRBV9 to TRBJ2-3, with a weak D call TRBD2 (5 bases). From germline, CDR1 is SGDLS and CDR2 YYNGEE. The CDR3 is 12 amino acids. Trimming stripped 3 bases from V and 6 bases from J, with 8 bases between. The CDR3 nucleotides are TGTGCCAGCAGCGCTAGCCCGGATACGCAGTATTTT. Its protein is CASSASPDTQYF.

As regards this clone: The junction departs from the called germline gene at one end, perhaps through a read error. The V and J genes are TRBV15 and TRBJ2-4; tentatively, D is TRBD1 (5 bases). Germline V CDR1 and CDR2: LNHNV, YYDKDF (reference sequence). CDR3 length: 14 residues. CDR3 region: CATSRDRSRSLGDF. CDR3 nucleotides: TGTGCCACCAGCAGAGACCGTTCCAGGTCTTTAGGGGACTTC. Based on the CDR3 plus reference TRBV15 and TRBJ2-4, the full variable domain is DAMVIQNPRYQVTQFGKPVTLSCSQTLNHNVMYWYQQKSSQAPKLLFHYYDKDFNNEADTPDNFQSRRPNTSFCFLDIRSPGLGDTAMYLCATSRDRSRSLGDFGAGTRLSVL.

This clone was recorded a few times. The V gene is TRBV3-1 (or the pseudogene TRBV3-2), the J gene TRBJ2-5; 9 nucleotides match TRBD2. Unmatched junction bases numbered 10, after V lost 1 base and J lost 7 bases. CDR3 length equals 16 residues. From germline, CDR1 is LGHDT and CDR2 YNNKEL (reference sequence). For the CDR3, the DNA is TGTGCCAGCAGCCAAGGTGGCGGGGGGGCCCTTGGGACCCAGTACTTC. Translating it yields CASSQGGGGALGTQYF.

The chain joins TRBV13 to TRBJ2-7; D is unclear. This CDR3 is 14 amino acids long. The V gene lost 5 bases and the J gene lost 6 bases, with 17 bases spanning the gap. From germline, CDR1 is PRHDT and CDR2 FYEKMQ (reference sequence). CDR3 region: CASSPDPSSGEQYF. CDR3 sequence (DNA): TGTGCCAGCAGCCCTGACCCGAGCTCAGGCGAGCAGTACTTC.

The V gene is TRBV7-9, the J gene TRBJ2-7; 9 nucleotides align to TRBD1. The CDR3 runs 15 residues. CDR1 and CDR2 (germline): SEHNR, FQNEAQ (reference sequence). With V trimmed by 7 bases and J by 5 bases, 12 bases remained unmatched. CDR3 DNA sequence: TGTGCCAGCATCAACCCTGGGACAGGGAAACACGAGCAGTACTTC. Amino acids: CASINPGTGKHEQYF.

In DNA, the CDR3 is TGTGCCAGCAGTGCTGAGGGGGCGGATGGCTACACCTTC. Protein: CASSAEGADGYTF. This sequence joins TRBV6-4 and TRBJ1-2, with 7 bases matching TRBD1. Germline lookup yields CDR1 MRHNA and CDR2 SNTAGT. CDR3 length equals 13 residues. After removal of 4 bases from V and 6 bases from J, the junction contained 5 bases not matched to a gene.

This rearrangement joins TRBV6-5 to TRBJ1-6; D remains ambiguous. The CDR3 has 12 residues. In germline, CDR1 is MNHEY, CDR2 SVGAGI. V was trimmed by 6 bases and J by 14 bases, leaving 14 bases between them. This chain's CDR3 is CASRVTTGTLHF. For the CDR3, the DNA is TGTGCCAGCAGAGTCACCACCGGGACCCTCCACTTT.

The chain joins TRBV13 to TRBJ2-3, with 16 bases aligning to TRBD2. The CDR3 covers 17 residues. The ends lost 5 bases at V and 4 bases at J; junction bases unmatched: 6. The germline V gene encodes CDR1 PRHDT and CDR2 FYEKMQ (reference sequence). This chain's CDR3 is CASSQGLAGGPADTQYF. CDR3 in DNA: TGTGCCAGCAGCCAGGGACTAGCGGGGGGGCCGGCAGATACGCAGTATTTT.

The CDR3 loop reads CASSRQGLDYGYTF. The CDR3, as DNA: TGCGCCAGCAGCCGACAGGGATTGGACTATGGCTACACCTTC. This rearrangement joins TRBV4-1 to TRBJ1-2; 7 nucleotides align to TRBD1. The CDR3 extends over 14 amino acids. Germline CDR1 reads MGHRA; CDR2 reads YSYEKL. V trimming: 4 bases; J trimming: 3 bases; junction bases outside the gene matches: 5.

The rearrangement links TRBV29-1 to TRBJ1-1; D may be TRBD1 (5 bases). The CDR3 length is 14 residues. Germline V gives CDR1 SQVTM, CDR2 ANQGSEA. Between the trimmed V and J ends, which lost 7 bases and 6 bases, there was a span of 21 bases. CDR3 nucleotide sequence: TGCAGCGCCGGCCCGGCCAGGGTAGTATCTGAAGCTTTCTTT. Its protein is CSAGPARVVSEAFF. The whole variable domain, filled in from reference TRBV29-1 and TRBJ1-1, reads SAVISQKPSRDICQRGTSLTIQCQVDSQVTMMFWYRQQPGQSLTLIATANQGSEATYESGFVIDKFPISRPNLTFSTLTVSNMSPEDSSIYLCSAGPARVVSEAFFGQGTRLTVV.

The rearrangement links TRBV21-1 to TRBJ1-5; the table gives TRBD1 as D, unverified against the DNA. TRBV21-1 is reported as a pseudogene. There are 18 residues in the CDR3. CDR3 amino acids: CASSNNRDRTYSNQPQHF. CDR3 nucleotides: TGTGCCAGCAGCAATAACCGAGACAGGACTTATAGCAATCAGCCCCAGCATTTT.

The chain joins TRBV5-6 to TRBJ2-2; 10 bases are shared with TRBD2. The trim removed 4 bases at V and 4 bases at J, leaving 4 bases unmatched. Germline CDR1 and CDR2: SGHDT and YYEEEE. The CDR3 covers 15 residues. CDR3 in amino acids: CASSESGGATGELFF. For the CDR3, the DNA is TGTGCCAGCAGCGAAAGCGGGGGGGCCACCGGGGAGCTGTTTTTT.

The chain joins TRBV3-1 (or the pseudogene TRBV3-2) to TRBJ1-2; TRBD1 aligns across 8 bases. The CDR3 loop spans 12 amino acids. In germline, CDR1 is LGHDT, CDR2 YNNKEL (reference sequence). V lost 6 bases and J lost 4; bases outside the gene matches: 1. In DNA form, the CDR3 reads TGTGCCAGCAGTGGGACAGGCTATGGCTACACCTTC. Translated, it gives CASSGTGYGYTF.